A selection of T cell receptor beta chains follows, all from one sample in a study of cytomegalovirus exposure and HLA in healthy donors. The table came from immunoSEQ multiplex PCR; TCRdb's copy has only in-frame clones and leaves some out. The data hold fewer than 200,000 clones, with around 75% observed a single time. Sequenced: PBMCs. The receptors come from a male donor in good health and CMV-seronegative. CDR3s include the opening cysteine and the closing phenylalanine or tryptophan. The order of the fields is J gene, clone size, V gene, D gene, CDR3 protein, CDR3 DNA. D genes are given only for firm matches. Not every row has a clone size; where given, it reads once, few, many or a size class.

j_call: TRBJ2-7; clone_size: few; v_call: TRBV2; d_call: TRBD1; cdr3_aa: CASTGGDRGYEQYF; cdr3_nt: TGTGCCAGCACCGGCGGGGACAGGGGCTACGAGCAGTACTTC
j_call: TRBJ1-5; clone_size: NA; v_call: TRBV2; d_call: NA; cdr3_aa: CASRQQGYSNQPQHF; cdr3_nt: TGTGCCAGCAGGCAGCAGGGGTATAGCAATCAGCCCCAGCATTTT
j_call: TRBJ2-7; clone_size: NA; v_call: TRBV15; d_call: NA; cdr3_aa: CATSRVTGPYEQYF; cdr3_nt: TGTGCCACCAGCAGAGTAACAGGGCCCTACGAGCAGTACTTC
j_call: TRBJ2-1; clone_size: NA; v_call: TRBV5-4; d_call: TRBD2; cdr3_aa: CASSLSSGTDEQFF; cdr3_nt: TGTGCCAGCAGCTTGTCTAGCGGGACCGATGAGCAGTTCTTC
j_call: TRBJ1-5; clone_size: NA; v_call: TRBV2; d_call: TRBD1; cdr3_aa: CASQFQGGGDPQHF; cdr3_nt: TGTGCCAGCCAGTTCCAGGGGGGCGGCGATCCCCAGCATTTT
j_call: TRBJ1-2; clone_size: NA; v_call: TRBV5-4; d_call: NA; cdr3_aa: CASSLRTAYGYTF; cdr3_nt: TGTGCCAGCAGCCTAAGGACTGCCTATGGCTACACCTTC
j_call: TRBJ1-3; clone_size: NA; v_call: TRBV4-1; d_call: NA; cdr3_aa: CASSHHSGNTIYF; cdr3_nt: TGCGCCAGCAGCCATCATTCTGGAAACACCATATATTTT
j_call: TRBJ2-5; clone_size: NA; v_call: TRBV7-2; d_call: TRBD1; cdr3_aa: CASSRDRGGETQYF; cdr3_nt: TGTGCCAGCAGCCGGGACAGGGGAGGGGAGACCCAGTACTTC
j_call: TRBJ2-2; clone_size: NA; v_call: TRBV5-1; d_call: NA; cdr3_aa: CASSFKQNTGELFF; cdr3_nt: TGCGCCAGCAGTTTCAAACAGAACACCGGGGAGCTGTTTTTT
j_call: TRBJ2-3; clone_size: NA; v_call: TRBV6-4; d_call: TRBD2; cdr3_aa: CASSERAGGGDTQYF; cdr3_nt: TGTGCCAGCAGCGAACGAGCGGGGGGGGGAGATACGCAGTATTTT
j_call: TRBJ2-7; clone_size: NA; v_call: TRBV25-1; d_call: NA; cdr3_aa: CASSVSGQSSPYF; cdr3_nt: TGTGCCAGCAGCGTGTCGGGACAAAGCTCCCCGTACTTC
j_call: TRBJ2-7; clone_size: NA; v_call: TRBV9; d_call: TRBD1; cdr3_aa: CASSGRQGTYEQYF; cdr3_nt: TGTGCCAGCAGCGGTCGACAGGGTACCTACGAGCAGTACTTC
j_call: TRBJ1-2; clone_size: NA; v_call: TRBV2; d_call: TRBD1; cdr3_aa: CASSEIGQGYGYTF; cdr3_nt: TGTGCCAGCAGTGAAATCGGACAGGGCTATGGCTACACCTTC
j_call: TRBJ2-1; clone_size: NA; v_call: TRBV9; d_call: TRBD2; cdr3_aa: CASSVSSGGDNEQFF; cdr3_nt: TGTGCCAGCAGCGTTAGTAGCGGGGGGGACAATGAGCAGTTCTTC
j_call: TRBJ1-3; clone_size: NA; v_call: TRBV6-6; d_call: NA; cdr3_aa: CASSYAGLSGNTIYF; cdr3_nt: TGTGCCAGCAGTTATGCTGGCCTCTCTGGAAACACCATATATTTT
j_call: TRBJ1-5; clone_size: NA; v_call: TRBV19; d_call: NA; cdr3_aa: CASGHRENQPQHF; cdr3_nt: TGTGCCAGTGGTCACAGGGAGAATCAGCCCCAGCATTTT
j_call: TRBJ2-7; clone_size: once; v_call: TRBV5-1; d_call: NA; cdr3_aa: CASSFGGQGHEQYF; cdr3_nt: TGCGCCAGCAGCTTCGGTGGGCAGGGCCACGAGCAGTACTTC